This T cell receptor (beta chain) appears in the sequencing data of a study of blood T cells in healthy people across ages (dated by TCRdb to the mid-2010s). Describing the broader study: In model experiments, template switching captured about one uniquely barcoded TCR beta cDNA molecule for every two T cells. To track age-related changes in TCR beta repertoire diversity, the study relied on deep sequencing normalized with unique cDNA molecular identifiers. The donors were split into four age groups: young (average 16 years), middle-aged (39), aged (about 56) and long-lived (roughly 88). Using the same blood draw, the study looked at two additional independent replicas of 1 million unique cDNA reads for two donors, one aged 18 to 30 and the other aged 80 or older.

Inclusive of the bounding cysteine and phenylalanine, the CDR3 is 12 residues long. Only the CDR3 portion is preserved as DNA: 36 bases, with reading frame beginning at the first base. The germline V gene provides CDR1 KGHDR and CDR2 SFDVKD. In regard to this clonotype: Its cognate antigen has yet to be identified. The junction differs from germline at one of its ends, possibly a read error.

Summary of the overall study and its limitations: Estimates of total diversity based on one million sequenced T cells were regarded as lower bounds and as underestimates. Since profiling was done on bulk unsorted PBMCs, naive and antigen-experienced compartments could not be conclusively compared. There was a strong correlation between observed TCR beta diversity and the percentage of naive T cells measured by flow cytometry. As age increased, observed TCR beta diversity per million T cells dropped in a roughly linear way, and a significant reduction was already evident by age 40. Because the CMV infection status of the donors was unknown, age-related changes in expanded clonotypes may potentially have been confounded. Compared with the aged group, the long-lived group had more naive CD4+ T cells, fewer expanded clones and increased TCR diversity, suggesting age selection.

Donors were a few dozen systemically healthy Caucasian individuals from Russia aged roughly 6 to 90 years. Each donor gave around 9.8 milliliters of peripheral blood, collected into EDTA-treated Vacutainer tubes. Ficoll-Paque density-gradient centrifugation was used to isolate PBMCs, with at least 6.5 million per sample. Trizol reagent was used to extract total RNA from the PBMCs, yielding at least 5.5 micrograms per sample. For every donor, flow cytometry on a PBMC aliquot measured the percentage of naive CD45RAhigh/CD27high T cells. Preparation of the library involved 5' RACE. Sequencing took place on an Illumina HiSeq 2500. A second PCR of roughly 7 to 11 cycles was performed with a sample-barcoded 5' primer and a J-beta primer mix. A template-switch 5' adaptor carrying 12 random nucleotides introduced a unique molecular identifier onto each TCR beta cDNA molecule. Each sample yielded at least 3 million CDR3-containing paired-end reads. The Mint cDNA synthesis kit, primed by a TRBC-specific oligonucleotide, was used to synthesize first-strand cDNA from all RNA. Following uracil-DNA glycosylase treatment, all cDNA underwent a first 18-cycle PCR with the universal primers M1SS and BC2_uni_R. Per the source publication's procedure: For normalization, 1 million high-quality reads were randomly selected from each sample, with every read carrying a distinct molecular identifier. Reads with shared molecular identifiers were discarded instead of being binned into consensus sequences. CDR3 identification, clonotype clustering and error correction used MiTCR with a Q25 quality threshold and the strictest error-elimination algorithm. Lower-bound total TCR beta diversity was estimated with a nonparametric unseen species model using Euler transformation. TCRdb handled the public reads itself, with Q25 trimming in fastp and clone calling in MiXCR, and kept productive beta chains. Every distinct CDR3 protein forms one entry, paired with its most common genes and DNA. The V and J calls reflect TCRdb's pipeline rather than the authors' work. The sample data list 750,000 to 950,000 distinct CDR3 sequences, and around 24% of these were observed just once. About 3% of the sample rests with the top ten.

These data are also associated with another study on T cells of mothers and their children. The second paper states: The donors were nine systemically healthy Caucasian individuals, made up of three mothers and their six children. cDNA synthesis consumed the entire amount of extracted RNA, loaded at approximately 1.5 ug RNA in each 15 ul reaction. In the second PCR, the M1S primer introduced both the sample barcodes and 2-4 random nucleotides. Each mother yielded over 9 million TCR beta CDR3 reads and each child 2.5 million to 3 million reads. Thymic selection similarly shapes TCR recombination output in related and unrelated pairs, with minor effect from inherited differences. Normalized repertoire overlap in related mother-child pairs was always slightly higher than in unrelated mother-child pairs, but the difference was never significant. Persistent microchimeric T cell clones were not detected, at a sensitivity of approximately 98 clones per million clonotypes. Deep NGS was used in the study to compare the TCR beta repertoires of mothers and children and to look for features that separate related mother-child pairs from unrelated individuals. On average, the children were about 10 +/- 4 years old, while the mothers were about 37 +/- 4 years old. After adapter ligation was performed with NEBNext reagents, the libraries were sequenced on an Illumina HiSeq 2000 with 100+100 nt paired-end reads. To prevent cross-contamination, the mother and child libraries were prepared one month apart and sequenced in separate runs. For each donor, between roughly 500,000 and 2,200,000 distinct TCR beta clonotypes were identified. Naive TCR beta clonotypes were estimated from low-frequency clonotypes matched to each donor's FACS-determined naive share, without sorting.

The clonotype comes from a boy aged 5-17 years in good health. The specimen sequenced was blood. The rearranged segments are TRBV24-1 and TRBJ2-5, and perhaps TRBD2 as D gene, on 5 matching bases. The DNA sequence is given as TGTGCCACCAGTGATTTAGTTGGGAGAAAGGACTTC. Its product reads: CATSDLVGRKDF.